This T cell receptor beta chain derives from a study of CD8+ T cells in alopecia areata. The overall study: Spontaneous alopecia affected the 6-12-month-old C3H/HeJ graft donors, whose skin was transplanted to approximately 7-10-week-old female C3H/HeJ mice.

There are a few counts of this clone. Antigen unknown. Gene names are the mouse ones. The sequenced fragment ends 4 residues before the CDR3 boundary, so the rest is inferred from the germline J gene. Study observations and caveats: Mice showed TCR sharing more clearly than patients did, possibly owing to HLA. Across lesional scalp, and particularly alopecia totalis/universalis, clonality surpassed that of normal scalp.

Trimming took off 7 bases at V and 0 bases at J, with 9 bases between the two ends. There are 13 residues in the CDR3. Germline CDR1 is NSHNY and CDR2 is SYGAGN. cDNA prepared by RNA extraction and subsequent reverse transcription served as the template for sequencing. TCRdb's copy holds only in-frame clones and misses some; the assay was immunoSEQ multiplex PCR. Listed here are approximately 280,000 clones without any singletons, the top ten holding more than 0.95%. Cells from pooled cutaneous lymph nodes were sorted by CD4, CD8alpha, NKG2D, NKG2ACE and other markers. The chain links TRBV13-1 to TRBJ2-5, with D possibly TRBD1 on 5 matching bases. The TCR comes from a C3H/HeJ mouse with alopecia areata. MHC haplotype here: H2-k. The specimen was CD4+ T cells sorted from a lymph node. The CDR3 spells CASGRGNQDTQYF. The covered CDR3 bases are TGTGCCAGCGGGAGGGGAAACCAAGAC.